A single sample gave rise to the 16 T cell receptor beta chains below, sequenced in a study of shared clonotypes between healthy human individuals (dated by TCRdb to 2020 to 2021). To prepare the library, the immunoSEQ multiplex PCR assay was applied. This is the immuneACCESS table as TCRdb keeps it, with only in-frame sequences that have V and J called. A part of the clones is gone; compared with another copy, unresolved V genes explain less than half, and the rest is unexplained. The sample table contains 2 million to 3 million clones; only one count was recorded for 90% to 95% of them. The ten largest clonotypes hold more than 0.12% of the sample. Material for sequencing was naive CD4+ T cells sorted from blood. Explained via the paper, the cell subset or site label denotes: CD45RA+ positively selected. Receptor source: a man between 18 and 35 years old in good health.

In regard to this clone: One end of the junction is discordant with germline, which a read error may explain. This sequence joins TRBV5-1 and TRBJ2-7; maybe TRBD2 (5 bases). The germline V gene encodes CDR1 SGHRS and CDR2 YFSETQ. CDR3 length: 14 residues. In DNA form, the CDR3 reads TGCGCCAGCAGCAGGTGGAGTGATGGGAGTGGAGATGTATTC. Protein: CASSRWSDGSGDVF.

The rearrangement links TRBV28 to TRBJ2-3; D is perhaps TRBD2 (5 bases). The CDR3 is 15 amino acids. Trimming pared 3 bases from V and 2 bases from J, leaving 12 bases between. CDR1 MDHEN and CDR2 SYDVKM come from the germline V gene. CDR3 in amino acids: CASSLILGTTDTQYF. The CDR3 DNA reads TGTGCCAGCAGTTTGATACTAGGTACCACAGATACGCAGTATTTT.

On this clone itself: Other DNA sequences in this specimen translate into the identical CDR3. This chain connects TRBV4-1 to TRBJ2-3; TRBD2 aligns across 9 bases. CDR3 length: 16 amino acids. V lost 3 bases to trimming and J lost 2 bases; unmatched junction nucleotides: 6. In germline, CDR1 is MGHRA, CDR2 YSYEKL. Here the CDR3 reads CASSQGLAGYTDTQYF. CDR3 nucleotide sequence: TGCGCCAGCAGCCAGGGGCTAGCGGGGTACACAGATACGCAGTATTTT.

V gene TRBV28 combines with J gene TRBJ2-2; no clear D. Trimming took off 11 bases at V and 6 bases at J, with 13 bases between the two ends. The CDR3 covers 12 residues. Germline CDR1 and CDR2: MDHEN and SYDVKM. The chain's CDR3 is CASSRYAGELFF. CDR3 nucleotide sequence: TGTGCCTCGAGCAGGTACGCCGGGGAGCTGTTTTTT. Using reference TRBV28 and TRBJ2-2 for the parts outside the CDR3, the full variable domain is DVKVTQSSRYLVKRTGEKVFLECVQDMDHENMFWYRQDPGLGLRLIYFSYDVKMKEKGDIPEGYSVSREKKERFSLILESASTNQTSMYLCASSRYAGELFFGEGSRLTVL.

V and J are TRBV6-1 and TRBJ2-1, with 7 bases that match TRBD1. CDR3 length: 14 residues. V lost 4 bases, J lost 4 bases, and 4 bases stayed unmatched. In germline, CDR1 is MNHNS, CDR2 SASEGT. The CDR3 spells CASSGTGFYNEQFF. The CDR3 DNA reads TGTGCCAGCAGTGGGACAGGTTTTTACAATGAGCAGTTCTTC.

Details on this clone: The sample carries other DNA sequences with the same CDR3. This chain connects TRBV5-1 to TRBJ1-5; D is possibly TRBD1 (5 bases). Trimming cost V 0 bases and J 4 bases, with 8 bases left between them. CDR1 and CDR2 from the germline V gene are SGHRS and YFSETQ. This CDR3 spans 14 amino acids. The CDR3, as DNA: TGCGCCAGCAGCTTGGAAGGGGTTAATCAGCCCCAGCATTTT. Its translation is CASSLEGVNQPQHF.

For this clone: The same CDR3 also results from other DNA sequences found in this sample. This sequence joins TRBV30 and TRBJ2-6; tentative D call: TRBD1 (6 bases). V lost 2 bases, J lost 2 bases, and 7 bases lay in between. Per the germline V gene, CDR1 is GTSNPN and CDR2 is SVGIG (reference sequence). CDR3 length: 14 amino acids. The CDR3 loop is CAWSPGAGANVLTF. The CDR3, as DNA: TGTGCCTGGAGTCCAGGGGCTGGGGCCAACGTCCTGACTTTC.

The rearrangement uses TRBV6-1 and TRBJ1-2, with 7 bases that match TRBD1. The V gene end was trimmed by 7 bases and the J gene end by 8 bases; junction bases not matched to a gene: 13. Germline lookup yields CDR1 MNHNS and CDR2 SASEGT. The CDR3 is made up of 14 amino acids. In nucleotides, the CDR3 is TGTGCCAGCATGAGTCAGGGGGGGATTGAAGGCTACACCTTC. This encodes CASMSQGGIEGYTF.

The V call is TRBV6-6, the J call TRBJ2-2; D not certain. This CDR3 has 15 residues. V lost 6 bases to trimming and J lost 0 bases, with 11 bases between them. Per germline, CDR1 MNHNY and CDR2 SVGAGI (reference sequence). The chain's CDR3 is CASSPPATNTGELFF. The CDR3 DNA is TGTGCCAGCAGCCCTCCGGCAACGAACACCGGGGAGCTGTTTTTT.

The V and J genes are TRBV28 and TRBJ1-6; TRBD1 agrees at 7 bases. The trim removed 7 bases at V and 4 bases at J, leaving 7 bases unmatched. The CDR3 runs to 15 residues. Germline V gene sequence: CDR1 MDHEN, CDR2 SYDVKM. CDR3 DNA: TGTGCCAGCACCACGGGACAGCTTTATAATTCACCCCTCCACTTT. Encoded protein: CASTTGQLYNSPLHF.

The genes are TRBV28 and TRBJ2-7; either TRBD1 or TRBD2 may supply D (5 bases each). CDR3 size: 15 residues. The germline CDR1 and CDR2 sequences are MDHEN and SYDVKM. V lost 4 bases to trimming and J lost 9 bases, with 22 bases between them. This CDR3 reads CASSSPGTDYRGQYF. The CDR3, as DNA: TGTGCCAGCAGTTCCCCCGGGACGGATTATAGAGGGCAGTACTTC.

J is TRBJ2-7 and V is TRBV4-2; D possibly corresponds to TRBD2 (5 bases). This CDR3 has 14 residues. Per the germline V gene, CDR1 is LGHNA and CDR2 is YNFKEQ. V lost 1 base, J lost 9 bases, and 16 bases lay in between. Here the CDR3 reads CASSQGLNYEGQYF. The CDR3 nucleotides are TGTGCCAGCAGCCAAGGACTAAACTACGAAGGGCAGTACTTC.

This clone was counted once. The sample carries other DNA sequences with the same CDR3. The rearrangement joins TRBV6-5 to TRBJ2-7, with 13 bases fitting TRBD2. With V trimmed by 0 bases and J by 2 bases, 1 base remained unmatched. CDR3 length equals 16 residues. Germline loops: CDR1 MNHEY, CDR2 SVGAGI. CDR3 nucleotides: TGTGCCAGCAGTTACTCAGGGACTAGCGGGACCTACGAGCAGTACTTC. Encoded protein: CASSYSGTSGTYEQYF.

The chain employs TRBV14 and TRBJ2-5; the D is unclear. The CDR3 has 15 amino acids. Germline V CDR1 and CDR2: SGHDN, FVKESK. The V end was cut by 3 bases, the J end by 0 bases, with 11 bases between. The CDR3, as DNA: TGTGCCAGCAGCCAGGAACCGCGGTACCAAGAGACCCAGTACTTC. Its translation: CASSQEPRYQETQYF. The variable domain in full, completed from reference TRBV14 and TRBJ2-5, reads EAGVTQFPSHSVIEKGQTVTLRCDPISGHDNLYWYRRVMGKEIKFLLHFVKESKQDESGMPNNRFLAERTGGTYSTLKVQPAELEDSGVYFCASSQEPRYQETQYFGPGTRLLVL.

The rearrangement joins TRBV30 to TRBJ2-7; TRBD2 agrees at 14 bases. The CDR3 is 18 residues long. V dropped 1 base and J dropped 0; count of bases not matched to a gene: 8. Germline lookup yields CDR1 GTSNPN and CDR2 SVGIG (reference sequence). The CDR3 loop reads CAWSARTSGRISSYEQYF. DNA of the CDR3: TGTGCCTGGAGTGCCCGGACTAGCGGGAGGATAAGCTCCTACGAGCAGTACTTC. The full variable domain, completed using reference TRBV30 and TRBJ2-7, is SQTIHQWPATLVQPVGSPLSLECTVEGTSNPNLYWYRQAAGRGLQLLFYSVGIGQISSEVPQNLSASRPQDRQFILSSKKLLLSDSGFYLCAWSARTSGRISSYEQYFGPGTRLTVT.

J is TRBJ1-2 and V is TRBV10-1; the D is unclear. The germline gives CDR1 WNHNN, CDR2 SYGVQD (reference sequence). The CDR3 consists of 14 residues. With 10 bases removed from V and 3 bases from J, the gap between germline ends came to 18 bases. The CDR3 sequence is CAIRLRPGYYGYTF. The CDR3 DNA is TGCGCCATCCGCCTGCGGCCGGGGTACTATGGCTACACCTTC.